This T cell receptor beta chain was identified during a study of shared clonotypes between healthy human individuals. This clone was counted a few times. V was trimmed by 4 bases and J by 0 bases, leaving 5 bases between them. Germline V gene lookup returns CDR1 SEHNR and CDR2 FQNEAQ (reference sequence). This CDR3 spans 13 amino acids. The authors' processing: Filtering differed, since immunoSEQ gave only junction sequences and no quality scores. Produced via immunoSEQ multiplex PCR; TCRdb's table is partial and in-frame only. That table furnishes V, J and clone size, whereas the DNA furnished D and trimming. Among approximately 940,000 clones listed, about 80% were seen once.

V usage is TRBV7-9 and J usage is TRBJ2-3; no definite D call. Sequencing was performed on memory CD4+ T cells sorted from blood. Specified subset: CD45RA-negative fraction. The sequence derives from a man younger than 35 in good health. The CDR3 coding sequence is TGTGCCAGCAGCTCCCCAAGCACAGATACGCAGTATTTT. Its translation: CASSSPSTDTQYF.